The 29 T cell receptor beta chains below all came from one sample that was sequenced in a study of cytomegalovirus exposure and HLA in healthy donors (dated by TCRdb to between 2016 and 2019). Library preparation used the immunoSEQ multiplex PCR assay. A mixture of 60 forward primers for TCR Vbeta segments and 13 reverse primers for TCR Jbeta segments was used in the multiplex PCR. TCRdb stores this immuneACCESS table with in-frame sequences only. Part of the clones is absent; in the studies checked, under half of the shortfall reflects unresolved V genes, and no reason is known for the rest. The sample yields about 120,000 clones; 72% were counted once. In total, the top ten clones hold around 4% of the sample. The sample comprised PBMCs. The source of these receptors is a man aged 30-40 years in good health and CMV-seronegative.

The chain uses TRBV30 and TRBJ2-5, with TRBD1 identical over 7 bases. The V gene end was trimmed by 3 bases and the J gene end by 6 bases; junction bases not matched to a gene: 16. The CDR3 extends over 16 amino acids. CDR1 and CDR2 from the germline V gene are GTSNPN and SVGIG (reference sequence). Here the CDR3 DNA reads TGTGCCTGGAGATTTCTAGGGGGCGTTAAATCTCAGACCCAGTACTTC. It is translated as CAWRFLGGVKSQTQYF.

V usage is TRBV12-5 and J usage is TRBJ2-7; weak D call: TRBD2 (5 bases). Germline V CDR1 and CDR2: LGHNT, FRNRAP. With 0 bases removed from V and 12 bases from J, the gap between germline ends came to 9 bases. This CDR3 contains 11 residues. CDR3 in amino acids: CASGLVTGWYF. In DNA form, the CDR3 reads TGTGCTAGTGGTTTGGTGACGGGGTGGTACTTC. Full variable domain (missing parts from reference TRBV12-5 and TRBJ2-7): DARVTQTPRHKVTEMGQEVTMRCQPILGHNTVFWYRQTMMQGLELLAYFRNRAPLDDSGMPKDRFSAEMPDATLATLKIQPSEPRDSAVYFCASGLVTGWYFGPGTRLTVT.

The chain employs TRBV11-2 and TRBJ1-1; D unresolved. The CDR3 runs 13 residues. Per germline, CDR1 SGHAT and CDR2 FQNNGV. V lost 5 bases, J lost 3 bases, and 10 bases lay in between. CDR3 loop: CASSPGTYTEAFF. CDR3 bases: TGTGCCAGCAGCCCGGGAACGTACACTGAAGCTTTCTTT.

This clone appeared a few times. The DNA of the CDR3 is TGTGCCTGGAATCGGGGCACTGAAGCTTTCTTT. It encodes CAWNRGTEAFF. The chain joins TRBV30 to TRBJ1-1; no firm D call. The CDR3 runs 11 residues. Trimming left V 4 bases short and J 4 bases short, with 7 bases between. CDR1 is GTSNPN and CDR2 is SVGIG in the germline V gene (reference sequence). The full variable domain, completed using reference TRBV30 and TRBJ1-1, is SQTIHQWPATLVQPVGSPLSLECTVEGTSNPNLYWYRQAAGRGLQLLFYSVGIGQISSEVPQNLSASRPQDRQFILSSKKLLLSDSGFYLCAWNRGTEAFFGQGTRLTVV.

The J gene is TRBJ1-4, the V gene TRBV30; D unresolved. V gave up 5 bases and J gave up 0 bases, with 10 bases separating them. Germline V lookup: CDR1 GTSNPN, CDR2 SVGIG (reference sequence). CDR3 length: 14 amino acids. The DNA for the CDR3 is TGTGCCTGGGCGATTAAAGCAACTAATGAAAAACTGTTTTTT. Protein: CAWAIKATNEKLFF.

This clone appeared a few times. The chain combines TRBV6-4 with TRBJ2-2; D not resolved. V lost 7 bases, J lost 1 base, and 7 bases lay in between. CDR3 length: 13 residues. Germline-derived CDR1 and CDR2 are MRHNA and SNTAGT. The CDR3 region is CASIVKNTGELFF. The CDR3 bases are TGTGCCAGCATTGTCAAGAACACCGGGGAGCTGTTTTTT.

The chain couples TRBV11-2 to TRBJ2-1, with unresolved D. CDR3 size: 12 residues. CDR1 and CDR2 from the germline V gene are SGHAT and FQNNGV. With 4 bases removed from V and 6 bases from J, the gap between germline ends came to 7 bases. CDR3 sequence (DNA): TGTGCCAGCAGCTGGCTAGGCAATGAGCAGTTCTTC. The encoded protein is CASSWLGNEQFF. The full variable domain, completed using reference TRBV11-2 and TRBJ2-1, is EAGVAQSPRYKIIEKRQSVAFWCNPISGHATLYWYQQILGQGPKLLIQFQNNGVVDDSQLPKDRFSAERLKGVDSTLKIQPAKLEDSAVYLCASSWLGNEQFFGPGTRLTVL.

The genes are TRBV7-2 and TRBJ1-5, with TRBD1 matching over 8 bases. The trim removed 5 bases at V and 7 bases at J, leaving 4 bases unmatched. This CDR3 is 13 amino acids long. From germline, CDR1 is SGHTA and CDR2 FQGNSA. CDR3 region: CASSARTGQPQHF. The CDR3 region has the DNA TGTGCCAGCAGCGCCCGGACAGGGCAGCCCCAGCATTTT.

The CDR3 DNA follows: TGCAGCGTTGAGGCTAGCTTTGGGGAGACCCAGTACTTC. Amino acid sequence: CSVEASFGETQYF. V and J are TRBV29-1 and TRBJ2-5; TRBD2 is a possible D gene (5 bases). The CDR3 runs to 13 residues. Germline assignment: CDR1 SQVTM and CDR2 ANQGSEA. V shed 3 bases and J shed 5 bases, with 13 bases lying between them.

In the case of this clone: Other DNA sequences in the sample encode the same CDR3. The chain uses TRBV4-1 and TRBJ1-5; D gene ambiguous. The CDR3 loop spans 14 amino acids. CDR1 and CDR2 (germline): MGHRA, YSYEKL. V was cut by 0 bases and J by 4 bases, with 7 bases left in between. The CDR3: CASSQERQNQPQHF. The CDR3 region has the DNA TGCGCCAGCAGCCAAGAACGTCAGAATCAGCCCCAGCATTTT.

V is TRBV30 and J is TRBJ1-5; 7 nucleotides match TRBD1. This CDR3 is 13 amino acids long. Germline CDR1 reads GTSNPN; CDR2 reads SVGIG (reference sequence). V was clipped by 4 bases and J by 4 bases; unmatched bases: 4. The CDR3, as DNA: TGTGCCTGGACCGTACAGGGGAATCAGCCCCAGCATTTT. This encodes CAWTVQGNQPQHF.

J is TRBJ2-5 and V is TRBV7-2, with 11 bases that match TRBD2. Germline V gene data show CDR1 as SGHTA and CDR2 as FQGNSA. The CDR3 has 17 residues. J was trimmed by 5 bases and V by 1 base; bases with no gene match: 9. In nucleotides, the CDR3 is TGTGCCAGCAGCTTAGGTGGTAGCGGGGGGGCGAGCGAGACCCAGTACTTC. Translation gives CASSLGGSGGASETQYF.

The J gene is TRBJ1-2, the V gene TRBV21-1; the D call in the table, TRBD1, was not verified against the DNA. TRBV21-1 is reported as a pseudogene. The CDR3 sequence is 15 residues long. The CDR3 DNA sequence: TGTGCCAGCAGCAACGTCGGACAGTCTAACTATGGCTACACCTTC. Translating it yields CASSNVGQSNYGYTF.

This chain's CDR3 is CASSLGTGFQYTEAFF. In DNA, the CDR3 is TGCGCCAGCAGCTTGGGGACAGGGTTCCAGTACACTGAAGCTTTCTTT. The chain is built from TRBV5-1 and TRBJ1-1; 8 positions agree with TRBD1. The CDR3 loop spans 16 amino acids. Trimming removed 0 bases from V and 3 bases from J; junction bases left unmatched: 7. Per germline, CDR1 SGHRS and CDR2 YFSETQ.

J is TRBJ2-3 and V is TRBV2; 10 positions match TRBD1. The germline V gene encodes CDR1 SNHLY and CDR2 FYNNEI. V was clipped by 8 bases and J by 1 base; unmatched bases: 0. This CDR3 has 13 amino acids. The CDR3 sequence is CASGQGGTDTQYF. The CDR3 DNA reads TGTGCCAGCGGACAGGGGGGCACAGATACGCAGTATTTT.

V usage is TRBV5-6 and J usage is TRBJ1-5, with 9 nucleotides matching TRBD1. V was clipped by 4 bases and J by 5 bases; unmatched bases: 13. The CDR3 length is 17 residues. CDR1 and CDR2 (germline): SGHDT, YYEEEE. CDR3 DNA: TGTGCCAGCAGCCTGATTAAGACAGGGGGTTTCGATCAGCCCCAGCATTTT. This sequence encodes CASSLIKTGGFDQPQHF.

The rearrangement uses TRBV30 and TRBJ1-6, with TRBD1 identical over 8 bases. V lost 4 bases and J lost 10; bases outside the gene matches: 24. This CDR3 has 19 residues. CDR1 and CDR2 from the germline V gene are GTSNPN and SVGIG (reference sequence). The CDR3 coding sequence is TGTGCCTGGAAGAAGTTTGGACAGGGCATAGATAGGGGGGAATCACCCCTCCACTTT. This sequence encodes CAWKKFGQGIDRGESPLHF.

This chain uses TRBV5-1 with TRBJ1-6; perhaps TRBD1 as D (6 bases). The CDR3 spans 13 residues. V dropped 0 bases and J dropped 11 bases, with 9 bases sitting between them. Per germline, CDR1 SGHRS and CDR2 YFSETQ. The CDR3: CASSLEQGAPLHF. DNA for the CDR3: TGCGCCAGCAGCTTGGAACAGGGTGCACCCCTCCACTTT.

This clone showed up just once. The chain recombines TRBV21-1 with TRBJ1-4. TRBV21-1 is described as a pseudogene. The CDR3 is 15 residues long. The CDR3 DNA is TGTGCCAGCAGCGGACGCCGAGGGAGAGCGCGAAAACTGTTTTTT. This codes for CASSGRRGRARKLFF.

V gene TRBV5-6 combines with J gene TRBJ2-7; 7 nucleotides align to TRBD1. From germline, CDR1 is SGHDT and CDR2 YYEEEE. The CDR3 extends over 15 amino acids. V shed 0 bases, J shed 0 bases, and the junction held 3 bases outside the gene matches. In DNA form, the CDR3 reads TGTGCCAGCAGCTTGGGACAGGGTTTCTCCTACGAGCAGTACTTC. Translated, it gives CASSLGQGFSYEQYF.

This clone was seen only a few times. The chain couples TRBV9 to TRBJ2-5; 7 bases are a match to TRBD1. The germline V gene encodes CDR1 SGDLS and CDR2 YYNGEE. Trimming cost V 4 bases and J 3 bases; bases outside gene matches: 3. The CDR3 contains 13 residues. CDR3: CASSLTGEETQYF. CDR3 coding DNA: TGTGCCAGCAGCTTAACAGGGGAAGAGACCCAGTACTTC.

The chain uses TRBV6-5 and TRBJ2-1, with a possible D match to TRBD2 (6 bases). Trimming stripped 5 bases from V and 8 bases from J, with 10 bases between. From germline, CDR1 is MNHEY and CDR2 SVGAGI. This CDR3 contains 12 residues. The CDR3 bases are TGTGCCAGCAGTAGGGGAGGAGATGAGCAGTTCTTC. It codes for CASSRGGDEQFF.

The chain has TRBV7-2 and TRBJ2-1; D ambiguous. The V end was cut by 4 bases, the J end by 5 bases, with 9 bases between. Germline assignment: CDR1 SGHTA and CDR2 FQGNSA. The CDR3 covers 13 residues. The CDR3 coding sequence is TGTGCCAGCAGCTCCTCTTCCCACAATGAGCAGTTCTTC. Translated: CASSSSSHNEQFF.

The chain joins TRBV5-1 to TRBJ2-3; the match to TRBD2 covers 8 bases. This CDR3 contains 17 residues. Per the germline V gene, CDR1 is SGHRS and CDR2 is YFSETQ. With 4 bases clipped from V and 2 bases from J, the junction kept 12 bases outside the gene matches. The CDR3 sequence is CASSGFRPGGSTDTQYF. The CDR3 nucleotides read TGCGCCAGCAGCGGTTTTAGGCCGGGGGGGTCCACAGATACGCAGTATTTT.

The chain has TRBV5-1 and TRBJ2-3, with 7 positions matching TRBD2. CDR1 is SGHRS and CDR2 is YFSETQ in the germline V gene. The CDR3 is 16 amino acids. Losses at the gene ends were 0 bases for V and 3 bases for J; bases not matched to a gene: 7. The CDR3 nucleotides read TGCGCCAGCAGCTTGGAAAGGCTAGCGGCAACAGATACGCAGTATTTT. This gives the protein CASSLERLAATDTQYF.

This chain uses TRBV14 with TRBJ2-7, with TRBD1 matching over 8 bases. The V and J ends lost 4 bases and 4 bases, in that order; junction bases with no gene match: 6. CDR1 is SGHDN, CDR2 FVKESK, per germline. This CDR3 comprises 14 residues. In DNA, the CDR3 is TGTGCCAGCAGCCCCCCGGGACAGGTATACGAGCAGTACTTC. As protein: CASSPPGQVYEQYF.

The CDR3 nucleotides read TGTGCCAGCAGGACTCTTAACTATGGCTACACCTTC. Translating gives CASRTLNYGYTF. V gene TRBV2 combines with J gene TRBJ1-2; D is ambiguous. Germline values: CDR1 SNHLY, CDR2 FYNNEI. Trimming took off 6 bases at V and 1 base at J, with 6 bases between the two ends. This CDR3 region has 12 residues.

This clone was detected only a few times. This chain links TRBV29-1 with TRBJ1-1, with D unresolved. V dropped 8 bases and J dropped 1 base, with 8 bases sitting between them. CDR3 length: 11 amino acids. Germline V gene lookup returns CDR1 SQVTM and CDR2 ANQGSEA. The CDR3 is CSLRQNTEAFF. CDR3 DNA sequence: TGCAGCCTTAGACAGAACACTGAAGCTTTCTTT. Combining the CDR3 with reference TRBV29-1 and TRBJ1-1 gives the whole variable domain SAVISQKPSRDICQRGTSLTIQCQVDSQVTMMFWYRQQPGQSLTLIATANQGSEATYESGFVIDKFPISRPNLTFSTLTVSNMSPEDSSIYLCSLRQNTEAFFGQGTRLTVV.

The chain couples TRBV7-8 to TRBJ2-7; 7 nucleotides match TRBD1. CDR3 length: 15 residues. Unmatched junction bases numbered 9, after V lost 5 bases and J lost 2 bases. Germline CDR1 is SGHVS and CDR2 is FQNEAQ. The CDR3 nucleotides read TGTGCCAGCAGCCCGATCACGGGACAGACCTACGAGCAGTACTTC. This codes for CASSPITGQTYEQYF.